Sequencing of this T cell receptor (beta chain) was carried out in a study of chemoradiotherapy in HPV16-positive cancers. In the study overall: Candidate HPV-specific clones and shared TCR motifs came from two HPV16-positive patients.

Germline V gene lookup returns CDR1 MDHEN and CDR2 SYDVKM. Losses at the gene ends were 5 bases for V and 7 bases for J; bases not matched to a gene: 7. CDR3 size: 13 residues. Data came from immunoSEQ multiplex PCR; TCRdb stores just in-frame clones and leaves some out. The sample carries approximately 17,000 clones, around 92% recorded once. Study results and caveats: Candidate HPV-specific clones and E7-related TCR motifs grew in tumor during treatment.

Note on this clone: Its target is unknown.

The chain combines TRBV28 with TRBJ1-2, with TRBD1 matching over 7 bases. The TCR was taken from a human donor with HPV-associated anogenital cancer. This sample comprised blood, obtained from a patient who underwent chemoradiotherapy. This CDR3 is CASSNLQGTGYTF. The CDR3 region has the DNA TGTGCCAGCAGTAACCTACAGGGGACTGGCTACACCTTC.